Listed below are T cell receptor beta chains from one sample, sequenced in a study of cytomegalovirus exposure and HLA in healthy donors. The table came from immunoSEQ multiplex PCR; TCRdb's copy has only in-frame clones and leaves some out. Seen here are some 120,000 clones, roughly four fifths observed once, and the top ten hold approximately 1.8%. Sequenced sample: PBMCs. These receptors came from a man aged 35 to 55 in good health and CMV-seronegative. CDR3s include the opening cysteine and the closing phenylalanine or tryptophan. The order of the fields is D gene, J gene, V gene, clone size, CDR3 DNA, CDR3 protein. A D gene is named only where the DNA matches it firmly. A clone size is listed for some rows: how often the clone was seen (once, few, many), or a class if it is expanded.

D gene: TRBD1; J gene: TRBJ1-4; V gene: TRBV6-5; clone size: -; CDR3 DNA: TGTGCCAGCAGTTACGGGACAGATGAAAAACTGTTTTTT; CDR3 protein: CASSYGTDEKLFF
D gene: TRBD2; J gene: TRBJ2-7; V gene: TRBV6-5; clone size: -; CDR3 DNA: TGTGCCAGCAGGGGGACTAGCGGCCTCTACGAGCAGTACTTC; CDR3 protein: CASRGTSGLYEQYF
D gene: TRBD2; J gene: TRBJ2-5; V gene: TRBV7-2; clone size: -; CDR3 DNA: TGTGCCAGCAGCATCATGCCCTCTAGCGGGGCCGGGGAGACCCAGTACTTC; CDR3 protein: CASSIMPSSGAGETQYF
D gene: -; J gene: TRBJ2-7; V gene: TRBV5-1; clone size: -; CDR3 DNA: TGCGCCAGCAGCTCAACAGGGTTTCTGGCCGAGCAGTACTTC; CDR3 protein: CASSSTGFLAEQYF
D gene: -; J gene: TRBJ1-2; V gene: TRBV5-4; clone size: -; CDR3 DNA: TGTGCCAGCAGCTGGGGGACCAGGCAGGGGCAGGTCACCTTC; CDR3 protein: CASSWGTRQGQVTF
D gene: TRBD2; J gene: TRBJ2-1; V gene: TRBV2; clone size: once; CDR3 DNA: TGTGCCAGCACGAGTCCCGGACTAGCGGGGAACAATGAGCAGTTCTTC; CDR3 protein: CASTSPGLAGNNEQFF
D gene: TRBD1; J gene: TRBJ2-2; V gene: TRBV18; clone size: -; CDR3 DNA: TGTGCCAGCTCAACCGGGACAGGGCTGGGCACCGGGGAGCTGTTTTTT; CDR3 protein: CASSTGTGLGTGELFF
D gene: -; J gene: TRBJ2-6; V gene: TRBV29-1; clone size: few; CDR3 DNA: TGCAGCACCACCACAGACGTCGACTCTGGGGCCAACGGCCTGACTTTC; CDR3 protein: CSTTTDVDSGANGLTF
D gene: TRBD1; J gene: TRBJ2-7; V gene: TRBV5-8; clone size: -; CDR3 DNA: TGTGCCAGCAGCGCGCAGGGGGCCCTTTACGAGCAGTACTTC; CDR3 protein: CASSAQGALYEQYF
D gene: TRBD1; J gene: TRBJ1-2; V gene: TRBV6-1; clone size: -; CDR3 DNA: TGTGCCAGCAGTGAATTTCCTAGGACAGGGGTCTATGGCTACACCTTC; CDR3 protein: CASSEFPRTGVYGYTF
D gene: TRBD1; J gene: TRBJ1-6; V gene: TRBV19; clone size: -; CDR3 DNA: TGTGCCAGTATGAGACAGGGGAATTCACCCCTCCACTTT; CDR3 protein: CASMRQGNSPLHF
D gene: TRBD1; J gene: TRBJ2-1; V gene: TRBV5-4; clone size: -; CDR3 DNA: TGTGCCAGCAGCAAACCGGGACAGGGTGTGTACAATGAGCAGTTCTTC; CDR3 protein: CASSKPGQGVYNEQFF
D gene: -; J gene: TRBJ2-3; V gene: TRBV28; clone size: -; CDR3 DNA: TGTGCCAGCAGTTTTGGGGGCAACACAGATACGCAGTATTTT; CDR3 protein: CASSFGGNTDTQYF
D gene: -; J gene: TRBJ2-2; V gene: TRBV19; clone size: -; CDR3 DNA: TGTGCCAGTAGTATAGATCTCCCAGGAGCGGCGAACACCGGGGAGCTGTTTTTT; CDR3 protein: CASSIDLPGAANTGELFF
D gene: TRBD1; J gene: TRBJ2-2; V gene: TRBV25-1; clone size: -; CDR3 DNA: TGTGCCAGCAGTACCGGACAGGGGTGGACCGGGGAGCTGTTTTTT; CDR3 protein: CASSTGQGWTGELFF
D gene: TRBD2; J gene: TRBJ2-3; V gene: TRBV7-9; clone size: -; CDR3 DNA: TGTGCCAGCAGCCAGGGTACTAGCGGGTACACAGATACGCAGTATTTT; CDR3 protein: CASSQGTSGYTDTQYF
D gene: TRBD1; J gene: TRBJ2-1; V gene: TRBV4-3; clone size: -; CDR3 DNA: TGCGCCAGCAGCCAACGCAGGACAGGGGGCAACAATGAGCAGTTCTTC; CDR3 protein: CASSQRRTGGNNEQFF
D gene: TRBD1; J gene: TRBJ1-1; V gene: TRBV29-1; clone size: once; CDR3 DNA: TGCAGCGTTGAGCGCACAGGGGGCGGGGAAGCTTTCTTT; CDR3 protein: CSVERTGGGEAFF
D gene: -; J gene: TRBJ2-1; V gene: TRBV6-5; clone size: -; CDR3 DNA: TGTGCCAGCAGTTACCCCCGTGGCAAACAGTTCTTC; CDR3 protein: CASSYPRGKQFF
D gene: -; J gene: TRBJ2-1; V gene: TRBV11-3; clone size: -; CDR3 DNA: TGTGCCAGCAGCTTAGACTCCGGGACCTACAATGAGCAGTTCTTC; CDR3 protein: CASSLDSGTYNEQFF
D gene: -; J gene: TRBJ2-3; V gene: TRBV5-8; clone size: -; CDR3 DNA: TGTGCCAGCAGTCAGGTTTTTGGCACAGATACGCAGTATTTT; CDR3 protein: CASSQVFGTDTQYF
D gene: TRBD1; J gene: TRBJ1-1; V gene: TRBV11-2; clone size: -; CDR3 DNA: TGTGCCAGCAGCTTTTCGGGGACAGGGGGAGGCACTGAAGCTTTCTTT; CDR3 protein: CASSFSGTGGGTEAFF
D gene: -; J gene: TRBJ1-5; V gene: TRBV4-3; clone size: -; CDR3 DNA: TGCGCCAGCAGCCAAGATTGGGCCCGGGGGTTAAGCAATCAGCCCCAGCATTTT; CDR3 protein: CASSQDWARGLSNQPQHF
D gene: TRBD1; J gene: TRBJ1-2; V gene: TRBV6-4; clone size: -; CDR3 DNA: TGTGCCAGCAGTGACTCCAGACAGGGAGGCTATGGCTACACCTTC; CDR3 protein: CASSDSRQGGYGYTF
D gene: TRBD2; J gene: TRBJ2-5; V gene: TRBV7-2; clone size: -; CDR3 DNA: TGTGCCAGCAGCTTAGACCCTAGCGGTCCCCAAGAGACCCAGTACTTC; CDR3 protein: CASSLDPSGPQETQYF
D gene: -; J gene: TRBJ1-1; V gene: TRBV6-5; clone size: -; CDR3 DNA: TGTGCCAGCAGTTTCCCACCTGGTGGAGGGGCTTGGGGTGCTTTCTTT; CDR3 protein: CASSFPPGGGAWGAFF
D gene: -; J gene: TRBJ1-4; V gene: TRBV30; clone size: -; CDR3 DNA: TGTGCCTGGAGTGTAAGAAGAGTGAGTACAACTAATGAAAAACTGTTTTTT; CDR3 protein: CAWSVRRVSTTNEKLFF
D gene: -; J gene: TRBJ1-2; V gene: TRBV30; clone size: -; CDR3 DNA: TGTGCCTGGAGACCGGTGATCTATGGCTACACCTTC; CDR3 protein: CAWRPVIYGYTF
D gene: TRBD1; J gene: TRBJ2-5; V gene: TRBV4-2; clone size: -; CDR3 DNA: TGTGCCAGCAGCCAGACGACAGGGGGGCGACGAGAGACCCAGTACTTC; CDR3 protein: CASSQTTGGRRETQYF
D gene: -; J gene: TRBJ2-2; V gene: TRBV30; clone size: -; CDR3 DNA: TGTGCCTGGACTGCGCAGGTAACCGGGGAGCTGTTTTTT; CDR3 protein: CAWTAQVTGELFF
D gene: -; J gene: TRBJ1-2; V gene: TRBV5-6; clone size: -; CDR3 DNA: TGTGCCAGCAGCTTGGCCCACTCACCCCAGGGAAGAGACGGCTACACCTTC; CDR3 protein: CASSLAHSPQGRDGYTF
D gene: TRBD1; J gene: TRBJ1-1; V gene: TRBV6-5; clone size: -; CDR3 DNA: TGTGCCAGCAGTTCGGCAGGGGGCAATACTGAAGCTTTCTTT; CDR3 protein: CASSSAGGNTEAFF
D gene: -; J gene: TRBJ2-2; V gene: TRBV18; clone size: -; CDR3 DNA: TGTGCCAGCTCACCAACTAGCTCCACCGAAATCACCGGGGAGCTGTTTTTT; CDR3 protein: CASSPTSSTEITGELFF
D gene: -; J gene: TRBJ2-3; V gene: TRBV27; clone size: -; CDR3 DNA: TGTGCCAGCAGCGTCAACGGGGACACAGATACGCAGTATTTT; CDR3 protein: CASSVNGDTDTQYF
D gene: TRBD1; J gene: TRBJ2-7; V gene: TRBV5-4; clone size: -; CDR3 DNA: TGTGCCAGCAGGAACCGGGACAGTTCCTACGAGCAGTACTTC; CDR3 protein: CASRNRDSSYEQYF
D gene: -; J gene: TRBJ1-4; V gene: TRBV7-2; clone size: once; CDR3 DNA: TGTGCCAGCAGCTTATGGCAGTCTAATGAAAAACTGTTTTTT; CDR3 protein: CASSLWQSNEKLFF
D gene: TRBD2; J gene: TRBJ2-7; V gene: TRBV29-1; clone size: -; CDR3 DNA: TGCAGCGTTGAAGGACTAGCGGGGGGCTTCTACGAGCAGTACTTC; CDR3 protein: CSVEGLAGGFYEQYF
D gene: TRBD2; J gene: TRBJ2-5; V gene: TRBV9; clone size: -; CDR3 DNA: TGTGCCAGCAGCGTAGGGTGGGCTAGCGGGTTCCAAGAGACCCAGTACTTC; CDR3 protein: CASSVGWASGFQETQYF
D gene: -; J gene: TRBJ2-2; V gene: TRBV14; clone size: -; CDR3 DNA: TGTGCCAGCAGCCAAGGTGGGGGGGCCACCGGGGAGCTGTTTTTT; CDR3 protein: CASSQGGGATGELFF